Presented here are 20 T cell receptor beta chains from one specimen sequenced in a study of cytomegalovirus exposure and HLA in healthy donors (TCRdb year 2017). Receptors were amplified or captured by the immunoSEQ multiplex PCR assay. For the multiplex PCR, a mixture combining 60 forward primers for TCR Vbeta segments and 13 reverse primers for TCR Jbeta segments was used. In TCRdb, the immuneACCESS table is reduced to in-frame sequences with V and J assigned. These tables do not hold every clone; where another copy was compared, an unresolved V gene accounts for under half, and the others remain unexplained. Across this sample there are 180,000 or so clones, with over 60% seen only once. The ten most abundant clones make up 1.5% to 2% of the sample. The material sequenced was PBMCs. Source of these receptors: a man aged 18 to 29 in good health and CMV-seronegative.

This chain joins TRBV19 and TRBJ1-4, with 8 bases lining up with TRBD1. J lost 0 bases, V lost 5 bases, and 11 bases had no gene match. CDR1 is LNHDA and CDR2 is SQIVND in the germline V gene (reference sequence). The CDR3 runs 18 residues. This CDR3 is CASSQPGQAYTTNEKLFF. CDR3 DNA sequence: TGTGCCAGTAGTCAACCGGGACAGGCTTATACAACTAATGAAAAACTGTTTTTT.

This clone was recorded once. The J gene is TRBJ2-1, the V gene TRBV14; 12 bases line up with TRBD2. The CDR3 length is 18 residues. CDR1 is SGHDN and CDR2 is FVKESK in the germline V gene. The junction had 7 bases not matched to a gene; V was cut back by 0 bases and J by 4 bases. CDR3 sequence: CASSQDSGLAGGYNEQFF. As DNA, the CDR3 is TGTGCCAGCAGCCAAGATTCGGGGCTAGCGGGAGGGTACAATGAGCAGTTCTTC. Full variable domain (rest looked up from reference TRBV14 and TRBJ2-1): EAGVTQFPSHSVIEKGQTVTLRCDPISGHDNLYWYRRVMGKEIKFLLHFVKESKQDESGMPNNRFLAERTGGTYSTLKVQPAELEDSGVYFCASSQDSGLAGGYNEQFFGPGTRLTVL.

This rearrangement joins TRBV5-5 to TRBJ2-7, with 8 bases lining up with TRBD1. Germline CDR1 SGHKS, CDR2 YYEKEE (reference sequence). CDR3 length equals 14 residues. The V segment lost 4 bases and the J segment 3 bases; nucleotides outside the gene matches: 6. The CDR3 DNA sequence: TGTGCCAGCAGCCCCTGGACAGGGATCTACGAGCAGTACTTC. It is translated as CASSPWTGIYEQYF.

V is TRBV6-5 and J is TRBJ1-6, with D perhaps TRBD1 (5 bases). Germline V gene lookup returns CDR1 MNHEY and CDR2 SVGAGI. V lost 8 bases, J lost 15 bases, and 14 bases lay in between. CDR3 size: 11 residues. The CDR3 loop is CASGGGALLHF. In DNA form, the CDR3 reads TGTGCCAGCGGTGGTGGGGCCCTCCTCCACTTT.

In its sample, this clone was seen a few times. This chain links TRBV6-6 with TRBJ2-7, with D perhaps matching TRBD1 (6 bases). The CDR3 covers 12 residues. The germline CDR1 and CDR2 sequences are MNHNY and SVGAGI (reference sequence). V was cut by 8 bases and J by 6 bases, with 14 bases left in between. Written as DNA, the CDR3 is TGTGCCAGCTCGGGACAAGGTGGCGAGCAGTACTTC. Translation: CASSGQGGEQYF.

The CDR3 is CASSYNPLAFGSGANVLTF. DNA for the CDR3: TGTGCCAGCAGCTACAACCCACTAGCGTTTGGCTCTGGGGCCAACGTCCTGACTTTC. The rearrangement uses TRBV7-3 and TRBJ2-6, with 7 bases fitting TRBD2. CDR1 SGHTA and CDR2 FQGTGA come from the germline V gene. The CDR3 consists of 19 residues. V was clipped by 4 bases and J by 0 bases; unmatched bases: 12.

The V gene is TRBV25-1, the J gene TRBJ2-7; D is perhaps TRBD2 (6 bases). This CDR3 is built from 15 residues. V was clipped by 1 base and J by 5 bases, with 15 bases between them. Germline CDR1 reads MGHDK; CDR2 reads SYGVNS. CDR3 residues: CASSESSHSGDEQYF. In DNA form, the CDR3 reads TGTGCCAGCAGTGAATCCAGCCACTCGGGGGACGAGCAGTACTTC.

The chain recombines TRBV6-5 with TRBJ1-1, with D possibly matching TRBD1 (5 bases). The germline gives CDR1 MNHEY, CDR2 SVGAGI. The V gene lost 2 bases and the J gene lost 4 bases, with 11 bases spanning the gap. The CDR3 has 14 residues. The DNA of the CDR3 is TGTGCCAGCAGTTACCTCGCCAGGGTCACTGAAGCTTTCTTT. Protein sequence: CASSYLARVTEAFF.

This clone was detected a few times. This rearrangement joins TRBV28 to TRBJ1-3, with unresolved D. Germline lookup yields CDR1 MDHEN and CDR2 SYDVKM. V lost 3 bases, J lost 0 bases, and 9 bases lay in between. The CDR3 contains 15 residues. DNA of the CDR3: TGTGCCAGCAGTTTCGCGGGTGACTCTGGAAACACCATATATTTT. Translated: CASSFAGDSGNTIYF. The entire variable domain, with the rest obtained from reference TRBV28 and TRBJ1-3, is as follows: DVKVTQSSRYLVKRTGEKVFLECVQDMDHENMFWYRQDPGLGLRLIYFSYDVKMKEKGDIPEGYSVSREKKERFSLILESASTNQTSMYLCASSFAGDSGNTIYFGEGSWLTVV.

V usage is TRBV30 and J usage is TRBJ1-6, with 10 positions matching TRBD1. Germline V gene lookup returns CDR1 GTSNPN and CDR2 SVGIG (reference sequence). V was clipped by 4 bases and J by 8 bases; unmatched bases: 8. The CDR3 has 15 amino acids. CDR3 nucleotide sequence: TGTGCCTGGAAATACAAGGACAGGGGGGATTCACCCCTCCACTTT. This encodes CAWKYKDRGDSPLHF.

The chain has TRBV5-4 and TRBJ1-1; TRBD1 is a possible D gene (5 bases). Germline CDR1 and CDR2: SGHNT and YYREEE (reference sequence). The CDR3 spans 16 residues. V gave up 2 bases and J gave up 0 bases, with 14 bases separating them. Here the CDR3 DNA reads TGTGCCAGCAGCTTAGTGGGCAGGGTGGTGAACACTGAAGCTTTCTTT. This sequence encodes CASSLVGRVVNTEAFF.

V and J are TRBV11-3 and TRBJ2-3; D might be TRBD1 (5 bases). The V gene lost 5 bases and the J gene lost 4 bases, with 7 bases spanning the gap. The CDR3 has 12 amino acids. Germline V gene lookup returns CDR1 SGHNT and CDR2 YENEEA. The chain's CDR3 is CASSVGPDTQYF. The CDR3, as DNA: TGTGCCAGCAGCGTGGGGCCAGATACGCAGTATTTT.

The chain combines TRBV10-3 with TRBJ1-3; 9 bases are shared with TRBD1. J lost 12 bases, V lost 6 bases, and 6 bases had no gene match. Germline CDR1 ENHRY, CDR2 SYGVKD. The CDR3 is 12 amino acids. CDR3 bases: TGTGCCATCAGGGACAGGGGAGAGGACATATATTTT. Amino acids: CAIRDRGEDIYF.

This clone was seen only a few times. The V and J genes are TRBV5-4 and TRBJ2-7; 7 positions agree with TRBD2. The CDR3 is made up of 15 amino acids. The germline gives CDR1 SGHNT, CDR2 YYREEE (reference sequence). V shed 0 bases, J shed 4 bases, and the junction held 7 bases outside the gene matches. This CDR3 is CASSLEPAGSYEQYF. As DNA, the CDR3 is TGTGCCAGCAGCTTGGAACCAGCGGGGTCTTACGAGCAGTACTTC.

This clone was found once. This sequence joins TRBV28 and TRBJ2-7, with a weak D call TRBD1 (6 bases). V gave up 8 bases and J gave up 0 bases, with 17 bases separating them. Germline-derived CDR1 and CDR2 are MDHEN and SYDVKM. This CDR3 is built from 15 residues. This CDR3 reads CASGGMGASSYEQYF. In nucleotides, the CDR3 is TGTGCCAGCGGGGGAATGGGGGCGAGCTCCTACGAGCAGTACTTC.

DNA of the CDR3: TGTGCCAGCAGCCCGGGAGGGACTCTCGCGGACGAGCAGTACTTC. Its protein product is CASSPGGTLADEQYF. V and J are TRBV5-4 and TRBJ2-7; 8 bases fit TRBD2. The V and J ends lost 4 bases and 5 bases, in that order; junction bases with no gene match: 11. Per germline, CDR1 SGHNT and CDR2 YYREEE (reference sequence). The length of the CDR3 is 15 residues.

This clone was recorded only once. The gene calls are TRBV27 and TRBJ1-1, with a tentative D call TRBD1 (5 bases). With 2 bases removed from V and 5 bases from J, the gap between germline ends came to 9 bases. Germline V lookup: CDR1 MNHEY, CDR2 SMNVEV (reference sequence). This CDR3 contains 13 residues. CDR3 in amino acids: CASSLGAWTEAFF. CDR3 DNA: TGTGCCAGCAGTTTAGGGGCGTGGACTGAAGCTTTCTTT.

This clone was seen only once. The J gene is TRBJ2-5, the V gene TRBV7-6; D remains ambiguous. This CDR3 is built from 14 residues. The germline V gene encodes CDR1 SGHVS and CDR2 FNYEAQ. V lost 4 bases and J lost 1, with 10 bases in between. The CDR3 sequence: CASSSLGSQETQYF. In nucleotides, the CDR3 is TGTGCCAGCAGCTCCCTCGGGTCCCAAGAGACCCAGTACTTC.

This clone was seen a few times. This CDR3 is also generated by other DNA sequences in the sample. V is TRBV6-5 and J is TRBJ1-1; possible D gene TRBD1, 6 bases. The CDR3 totals 15 residues. Germline CDR1 reads MNHEY; CDR2 reads SVGAGI. Trimming left V 0 bases short and J 0 bases short, with 8 bases between. The DNA of the CDR3 is TGTGCCAGCAGTTACTCGGGACAAATGAACACTGAAGCTTTCTTT. It translates to CASSYSGQMNTEAFF.

J is TRBJ1-1 and V is TRBV9; the D gene is possibly TRBD1 (6 bases). The CDR3 length is 14 residues. V shed 2 bases and J shed 2 bases, with 10 bases lying between them. In germline, CDR1 is SGDLS, CDR2 YYNGEE. CDR3 sequence (DNA): TGTGCCAGCAGCGTTCAGGGGACCAACACTGAAGCTTTCTTT. The encoded protein is CASSVQGTNTEAFF.